This TCR beta chain originates from a study of CXCR3-negative and CXCR3-positive naive CD8 T cells. UMI-labeled TRB cDNA libraries were prepared by 5' RACE. Using the 5' RACE reads, TCRdb records one entry per CDR3 protein without DNA. Recorded for this sample: about 40,000 distinct CDR3 sequences. The germline gives CDR1 SGHKS, CDR2 YYEKEE (reference sequence). This CDR3 has 16 amino acids. The TCR sequence derives from a human donor in good health. Some clones in this sample may be carry-over from other donors' samples. This chain connects TRBV5-5 to TRBJ1-2. Sequenced input: memory CD8+ T cells from blood. The CDR3 is CASSLAPWAHNYGYTF.